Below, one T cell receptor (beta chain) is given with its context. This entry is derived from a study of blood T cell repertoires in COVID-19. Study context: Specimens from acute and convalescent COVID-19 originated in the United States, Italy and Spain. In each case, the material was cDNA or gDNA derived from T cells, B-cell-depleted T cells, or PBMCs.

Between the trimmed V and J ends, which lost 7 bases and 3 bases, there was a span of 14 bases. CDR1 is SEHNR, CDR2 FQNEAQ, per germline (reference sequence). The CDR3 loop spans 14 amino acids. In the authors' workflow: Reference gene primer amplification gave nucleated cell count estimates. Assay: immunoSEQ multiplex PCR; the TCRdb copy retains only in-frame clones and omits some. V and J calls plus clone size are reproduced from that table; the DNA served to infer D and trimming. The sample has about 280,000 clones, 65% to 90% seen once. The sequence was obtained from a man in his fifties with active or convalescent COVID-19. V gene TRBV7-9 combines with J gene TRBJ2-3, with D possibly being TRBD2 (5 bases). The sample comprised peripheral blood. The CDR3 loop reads CASTLEGLTDTQYF. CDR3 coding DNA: TGTGCCAGCACCCTAGAGGGTCTAACAGATACGCAGTATTTT.